The clone carrying this T cell receptor (beta chain) turned up a few times. Its antigen is undetermined. The CDR3 runs to 16 residues. Germline trimming cut 4 bases from V and 7 bases from J; bases unmatched to any gene: 7. CDR1 and CDR2 from the germline V gene are MGHRA and YSYEKL. The sample belongs to a study of beta chain features in type 1 diabetes. Study conclusions and caveats: Equally in patients and controls, PCR might preferentially amplify shorter templates. People with Type 1 diabetes carried modestly yet significantly shorter TCRB CDR3s in all four CD4+ subsets.

Every bit of the isolated RNA underwent reverse transcription, so sequencing read expressed TCRB transcripts. TCRdb's table, derived via immunoSEQ multiplex PCR, lists solely in-frame clones and lacks some. The repertoire holds 250,000 to 300,000 clones, with approximately 25% as singletons. The sample was naive CD4+ T cells from blood. The rearrangement uses TRBV4-1 and TRBJ2-2, with 12 nucleotides matching TRBD2. This TCR was recovered from a woman aged 25-40 years with type 1 diabetes. Here the CDR3 reads CASSRTSGRNDGELFF. The CDR3 DNA is TGCGCCAGCAGCCGTACTAGCGGGAGGAACGACGGGGAGCTGTTTTTT.